Shown below are 10 T cell receptor beta chains from a single sample sequenced in a study of siplizumab effects on memory and regulatory T cells. Clones were read by immunoSEQ multiplex PCR, and TCRdb kept only the in-frame ones, dropping some. The sample includes around 61,000 clones, just over 95% of them seen just once. Specimen: naive CD8+ T cells sorted from blood. The receptors were sampled from a human donor in good health.

The chain employs TRBV20-1 and TRBJ2-7; weak D call: TRBD2 (5 bases). V was trimmed by 0 bases and J by 12 bases, leaving 12 bases between them. This CDR3 spans 11 amino acids. Germline V gives CDR1 DFQATT, CDR2 SNEGSKA (reference sequence). CDR3 DNA sequence: TGCAGTGCTAGAGATCCCGGGAAGGTGTACTTC. As protein: CSARDPGKVYF.

CDR3 bases: TGTGCCAGCAGCGCCCCCGGACAGGGTCTCCAAGAGACCCAGTACTTC. It codes for CASSAPGQGLQETQYF. The chain uses TRBV9 and TRBJ2-5, with TRBD1 matching 8 bases. V dropped 3 bases and J dropped 1; count of bases not matched to a gene: 8. Germline V gene sequence: CDR1 SGDLS, CDR2 YYNGEE. The CDR3 covers 16 residues.

Turning to this clone: Within the sample, other DNA sequences also encode this same CDR3. V usage is TRBV11-2 and J usage is TRBJ2-3; 9 bases match TRBD2. From germline, CDR1 is SGHAT and CDR2 FQNNGV. This CDR3 is built from 17 residues. Germline trimming cut 5 bases from V and 0 bases from J; bases unmatched to any gene: 9. CDR3 loop: CASSLPGLAPSTDTQYF. CDR3 in DNA: TGTGCCAGCAGCCTACCTGGACTAGCGCCGAGCACAGATACGCAGTATTTT.

The chain recombines TRBV9 with TRBJ2-1; D unclear. V was pared by 0 bases and J by 4 bases, with 8 bases between. Germline CDR1 reads SGDLS; CDR2 reads YYNGEE. This CDR3 spans 14 amino acids. CDR3 residues: CASSVGNEYNEQFF. The CDR3 DNA is TGTGCCAGCAGCGTAGGTAACGAGTACAATGAGCAGTTCTTC.

A single count supports this clone. The rearrangement links TRBV19 to TRBJ2-3, with 12 bases aligning to TRBD2. Unmatched junction bases numbered 9, after V lost 6 bases and J lost 2 bases. This CDR3 is built from 17 residues. Per germline, CDR1 LNHDA and CDR2 SQIVND (reference sequence). The CDR3 DNA follows: TGTGCCAGTAGACCGAACCTAGCGGGAGGGAACACAGATACGCAGTATTTT. It translates to CASRPNLAGGNTDTQYF.

The V call is TRBV6-4, the J call TRBJ1-1; D is possibly TRBD1 (5 bases). V was pared by 7 bases and J by 0 bases, with 12 bases between. The CDR3 covers 14 residues. The germline V gene encodes CDR1 MRHNA and CDR2 SNTAGT. The DNA for the CDR3 is TGTGCCAGCAAAGAGACAGAAATGAACACTGAAGCTTTCTTT. This encodes CASKETEMNTEAFF.

This clone was observed a single time. This chain uses TRBV19 with TRBJ2-1; TRBD2 aligns across 8 bases. This CDR3 contains 15 residues. The V segment lost 7 bases and the J segment 2 bases; nucleotides outside the gene matches: 7. Germline assignment: CDR1 LNHDA and CDR2 SQIVND (reference sequence). The CDR3 nucleotides read TGTGCCAGTACCACTAGCGGCCCCACCTACAATGAGCAGTTCTTC. Translating gives CASTTSGPTYNEQFF.

This chain joins TRBV30 and TRBJ2-7; D ambiguous. The CDR3 has 12 residues. In germline, CDR1 is GTSNPN, CDR2 SVGIG (reference sequence). Trimming left V 7 bases short and J 5 bases short, with 15 bases between. CDR3 loop: CALRISPHEQYF. The CDR3 DNA reads TGTGCCTTAAGAATCTCCCCCCACGAGCAGTACTTC.

The rearrangement uses TRBV21-1 and TRBJ2-3; the listed D gene, TRBD2, was not tested against the DNA. TRBV21-1 is termed a pseudogene. The CDR3 sequence is 16 residues long. CDR3 nucleotide sequence: TGTGCCAGCAGCAAAGTCCGGGGGACCCCCACAGATACGCAGTATTTT. Amino acid sequence: CASSKVRGTPTDTQYF.

This clone was recorded only once. This chain links TRBV29-1 with TRBJ1-4, with 7 bases aligning to TRBD1. Germline loops: CDR1 SQVTM, CDR2 ANQGSEA. CDR3 size: 13 residues. J gave up 8 bases and V 6 bases, and 9 bases lay outside the gene matches. CDR3 nucleotides: TGCAGCGTATCACAGGGGTTACGAGAAAAACTGTTTTTT. Translation gives CSVSQGLREKLFF.